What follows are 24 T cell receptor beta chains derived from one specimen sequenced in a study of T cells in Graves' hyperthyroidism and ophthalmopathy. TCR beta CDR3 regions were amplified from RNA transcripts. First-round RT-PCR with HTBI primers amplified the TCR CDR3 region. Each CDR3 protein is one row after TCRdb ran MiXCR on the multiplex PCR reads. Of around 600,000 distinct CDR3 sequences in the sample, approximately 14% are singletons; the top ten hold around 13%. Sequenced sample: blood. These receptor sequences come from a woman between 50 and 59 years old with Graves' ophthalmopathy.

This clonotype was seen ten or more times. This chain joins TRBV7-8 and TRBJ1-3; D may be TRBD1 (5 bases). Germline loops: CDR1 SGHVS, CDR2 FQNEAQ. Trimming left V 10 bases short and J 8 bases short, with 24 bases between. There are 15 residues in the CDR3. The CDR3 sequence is CATNRQGGFWDTIYF. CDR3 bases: TGTGCCACCAACCGGCAGGGAGGTTTCTGGGACACCATATATTTT.

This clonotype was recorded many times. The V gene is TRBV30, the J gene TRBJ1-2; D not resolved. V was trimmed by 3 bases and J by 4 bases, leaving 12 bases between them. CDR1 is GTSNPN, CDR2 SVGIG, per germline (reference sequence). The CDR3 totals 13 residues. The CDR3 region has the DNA TGTGCCTGGAGCGACGGGGTAGCCTATGGCTACACCTTC. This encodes CAWSDGVAYGYTF. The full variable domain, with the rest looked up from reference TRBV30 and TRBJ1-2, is SQTIHQWPATLVQPVGSPLSLECTVEGTSNPNLYWYRQAAGRGLQLLFYSVGIGQISSEVPQNLSASRPQDRQFILSSKKLLLSDSGFYLCAWSDGVAYGYTFGSGTRLTVV.

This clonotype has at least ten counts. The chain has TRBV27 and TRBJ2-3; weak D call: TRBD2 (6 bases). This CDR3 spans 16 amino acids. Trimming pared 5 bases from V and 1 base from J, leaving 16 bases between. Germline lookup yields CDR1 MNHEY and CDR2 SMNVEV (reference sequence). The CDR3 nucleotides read TGTGCCAGCAGTCCGACGATGACGGGAGGCACAGATACGCAGTATTTT. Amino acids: CASSPTMTGGTDTQYF.

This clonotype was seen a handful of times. In DNA form, the CDR3 reads TGTGCCAGCAGTTCAGGGTTAGGAAGTGAGCAGTTCTTC. Its protein is CASSSGLGSEQFF. The V and J genes are TRBV6-1 and TRBJ2-1; a possible D gene is TRBD1 (5 bases). CDR3 length: 13 amino acids. V was trimmed by 5 bases and J by 9 bases, leaving 14 bases between them. CDR1 is MNHNS, CDR2 SASEGT, per germline.

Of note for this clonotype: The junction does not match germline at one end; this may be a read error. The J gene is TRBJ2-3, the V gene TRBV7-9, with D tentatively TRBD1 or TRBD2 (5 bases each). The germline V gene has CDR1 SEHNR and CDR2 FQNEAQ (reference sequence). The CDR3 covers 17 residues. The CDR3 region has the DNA TGCGCCAGCAGCCAAGATGGGGGTAGTTTCATCACAGATACGCAGTATTTT. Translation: CASSQDGGSFITDTQYF.

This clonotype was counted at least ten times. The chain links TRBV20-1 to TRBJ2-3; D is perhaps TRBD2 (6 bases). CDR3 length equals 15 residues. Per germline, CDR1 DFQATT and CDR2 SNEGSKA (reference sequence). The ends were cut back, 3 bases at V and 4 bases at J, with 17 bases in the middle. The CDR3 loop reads CSASQSGGGADTQYF. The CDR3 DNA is TGCAGTGCTAGTCAGTCGGGCGGAGGGGCAGATACGCAGTATTTT.

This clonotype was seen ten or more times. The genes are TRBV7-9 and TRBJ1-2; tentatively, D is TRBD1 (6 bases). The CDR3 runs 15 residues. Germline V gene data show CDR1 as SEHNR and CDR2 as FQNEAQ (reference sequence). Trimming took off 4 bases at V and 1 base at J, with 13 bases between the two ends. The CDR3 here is CASSSPSGDNYGYTF. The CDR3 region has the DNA TGTGCCAGCAGCTCACCCTCAGGGGATAACTATGGCTACACCTTC.

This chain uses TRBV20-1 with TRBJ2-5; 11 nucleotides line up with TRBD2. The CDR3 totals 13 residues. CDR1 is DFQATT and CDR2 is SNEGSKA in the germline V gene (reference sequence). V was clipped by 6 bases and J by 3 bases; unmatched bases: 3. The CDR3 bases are TGCAGTGCAGTAGCGGGAGGGAAAGAGACCCAGTACTTC. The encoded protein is CSAVAGGKETQYF.

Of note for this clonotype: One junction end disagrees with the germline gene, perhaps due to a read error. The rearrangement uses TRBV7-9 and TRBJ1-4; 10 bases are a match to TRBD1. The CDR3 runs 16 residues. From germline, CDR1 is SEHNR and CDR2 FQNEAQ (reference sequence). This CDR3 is CASSLAWDRGNEQLFF. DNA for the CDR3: TGTGCCAGCAGCTTAGCTTGGGACAGGGGAAATGAACAACTGTTTTTT.

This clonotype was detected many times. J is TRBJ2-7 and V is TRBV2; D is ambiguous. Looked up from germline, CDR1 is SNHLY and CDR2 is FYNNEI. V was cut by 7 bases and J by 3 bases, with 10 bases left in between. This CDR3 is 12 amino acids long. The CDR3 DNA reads TGTGCCAGCATTAGACGAGGCTACGAGCAGTACTTC. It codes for CASIRRGYEQYF.

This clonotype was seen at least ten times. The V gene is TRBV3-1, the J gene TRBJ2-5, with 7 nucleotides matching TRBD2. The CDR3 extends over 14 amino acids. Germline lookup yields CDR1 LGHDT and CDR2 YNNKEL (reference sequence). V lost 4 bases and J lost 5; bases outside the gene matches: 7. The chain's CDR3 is CASSRAGEIETQYF. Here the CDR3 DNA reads TGTGCCAGCAGCCGTGCGGGAGAGATTGAGACCCAGTACTTC.

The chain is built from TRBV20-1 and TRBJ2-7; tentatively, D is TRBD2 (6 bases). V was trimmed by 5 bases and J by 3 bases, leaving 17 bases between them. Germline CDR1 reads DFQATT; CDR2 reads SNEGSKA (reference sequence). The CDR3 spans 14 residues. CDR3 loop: CSAGRTELIYEQYF. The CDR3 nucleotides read TGCAGTGCTGGGAGGACGGAGCTGATCTACGAGCAGTACTTC.

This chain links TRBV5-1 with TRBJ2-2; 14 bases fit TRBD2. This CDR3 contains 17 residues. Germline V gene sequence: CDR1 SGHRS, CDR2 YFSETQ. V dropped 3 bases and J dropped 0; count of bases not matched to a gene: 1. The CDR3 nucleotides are TGCGCCAGCAGCTCGGGACTAGCGGGGGCGAACACCGGGGAGCTGTTTTTT. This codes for CASSSGLAGANTGELFF.

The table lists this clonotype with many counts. The CDR3 coding sequence is TGTGCCAGCAGCTTACAAGCGGGAGATATAGATGAGCAGTTCTTC. Its translation is CASSLQAGDIDEQFF. This sequence joins TRBV7-9 and TRBJ2-1, with 8 positions matching TRBD2. The CDR3 has 15 amino acids. V dropped 2 bases and J dropped 8; count of bases not matched to a gene: 8. The germline V gene has CDR1 SEHNR and CDR2 FQNEAQ (reference sequence).

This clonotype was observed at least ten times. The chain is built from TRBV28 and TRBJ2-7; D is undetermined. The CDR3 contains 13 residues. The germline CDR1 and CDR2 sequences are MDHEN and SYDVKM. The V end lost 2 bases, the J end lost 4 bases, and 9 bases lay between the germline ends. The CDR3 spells CASSLGWMYEQYF. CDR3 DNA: TGTGCCAGCAGTTTAGGCTGGATGTACGAGCAGTACTTC.

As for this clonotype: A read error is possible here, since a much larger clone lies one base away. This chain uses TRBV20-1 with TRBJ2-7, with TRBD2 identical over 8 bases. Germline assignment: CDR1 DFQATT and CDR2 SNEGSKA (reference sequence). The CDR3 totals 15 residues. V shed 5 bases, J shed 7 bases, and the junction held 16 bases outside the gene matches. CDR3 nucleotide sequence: TGCAGTGCTGGTTCGCTAGCGGGTGTTAGGAGTGAGCAGTACTTC. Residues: CSAGSLAGVRSEQYF.

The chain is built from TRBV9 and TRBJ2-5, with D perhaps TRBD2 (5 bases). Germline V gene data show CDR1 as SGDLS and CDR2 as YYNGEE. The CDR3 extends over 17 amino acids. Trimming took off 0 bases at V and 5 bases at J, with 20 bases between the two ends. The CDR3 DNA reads TGTGCCAGCAGCGTAGGGAATAGAGGGAGTTCTTGGGAGACCCAGTACTTC. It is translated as CASSVGNRGSSWETQYF. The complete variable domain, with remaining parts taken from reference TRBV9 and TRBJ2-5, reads DSGVTQTPKHLITATGQRVTLRCSPRSGDLSVYWYQQSLDQGLQFLIQYYNGEERAKGNILERFSAQQFPDLHSELNLSSLELGDSALYFCASSVGNRGSSWETQYFGPGTRLLVL.

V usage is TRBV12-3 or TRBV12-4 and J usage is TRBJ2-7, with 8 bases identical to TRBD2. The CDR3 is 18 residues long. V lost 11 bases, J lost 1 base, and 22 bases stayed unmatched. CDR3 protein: CARELTGTRRKASYEQYF. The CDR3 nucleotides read TGTGCCCGCGAACTTACCGGGACTAGACGTAAGGCTTCCTACGAGCAGTACTTC.

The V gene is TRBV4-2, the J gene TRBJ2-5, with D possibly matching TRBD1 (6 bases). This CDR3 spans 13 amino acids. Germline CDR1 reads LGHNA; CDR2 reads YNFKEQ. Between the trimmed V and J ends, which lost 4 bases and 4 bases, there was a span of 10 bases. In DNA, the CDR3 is TGTGCCAGCAGCCGGGACAATATAGAGACCCAGTACTTC. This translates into CASSRDNIETQYF.

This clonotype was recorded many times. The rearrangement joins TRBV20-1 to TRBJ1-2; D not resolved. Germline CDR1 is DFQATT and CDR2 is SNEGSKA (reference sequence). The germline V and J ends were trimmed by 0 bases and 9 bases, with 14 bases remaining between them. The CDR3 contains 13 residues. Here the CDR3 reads CSARDPKHLSYTF. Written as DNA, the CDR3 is TGCAGTGCTAGAGATCCGAAACATTTAAGCTACACCTTC.

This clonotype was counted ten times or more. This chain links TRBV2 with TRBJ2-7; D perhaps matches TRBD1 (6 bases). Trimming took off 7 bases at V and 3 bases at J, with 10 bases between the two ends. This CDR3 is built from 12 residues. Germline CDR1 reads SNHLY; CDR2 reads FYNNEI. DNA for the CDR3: TGTGCCAGCACCACGGACAGCTACGAGCAGTACTTC. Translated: CASTTDSYEQYF.

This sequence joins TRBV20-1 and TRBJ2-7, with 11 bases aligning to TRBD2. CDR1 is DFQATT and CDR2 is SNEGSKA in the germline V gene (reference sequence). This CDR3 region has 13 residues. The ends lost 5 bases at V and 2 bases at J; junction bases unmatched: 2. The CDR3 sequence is CSAVAGGPYEQYF. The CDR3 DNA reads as TGCAGTGCTGTAGCGGGAGGGCCCTACGAGCAGTACTTC.

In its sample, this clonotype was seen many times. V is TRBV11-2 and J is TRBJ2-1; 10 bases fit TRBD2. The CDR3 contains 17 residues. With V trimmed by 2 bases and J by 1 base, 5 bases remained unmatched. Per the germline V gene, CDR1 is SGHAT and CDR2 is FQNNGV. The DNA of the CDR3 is TGTGCCAGCAGCTTACTCAGCGGGAGGGCGTCCTACAATGAGCAGTTCTTC. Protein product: CASSLLSGRASYNEQFF. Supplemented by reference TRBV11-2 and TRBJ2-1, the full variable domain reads EAGVAQSPRYKIIEKRQSVAFWCNPISGHATLYWYQQILGQGPKLLIQFQNNGVVDDSQLPKDRFSAERLKGVDSTLKIQPAKLEDSAVYLCASSLLSGRASYNEQFFGPGTRLTVL.

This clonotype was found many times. The CDR3 bases are TGCAGCGTTGAGCGGGACTCTCAAGAGACCCAGTACTTC. Protein sequence: CSVERDSQETQYF. The rearrangement uses TRBV29-1 and TRBJ2-5; D possibly corresponds to TRBD2 (6 bases). V was cut by 3 bases and J by 2 bases, with 10 bases left in between. Germline values: CDR1 SQVTM, CDR2 ANQGSEA. The CDR3 has 13 amino acids.